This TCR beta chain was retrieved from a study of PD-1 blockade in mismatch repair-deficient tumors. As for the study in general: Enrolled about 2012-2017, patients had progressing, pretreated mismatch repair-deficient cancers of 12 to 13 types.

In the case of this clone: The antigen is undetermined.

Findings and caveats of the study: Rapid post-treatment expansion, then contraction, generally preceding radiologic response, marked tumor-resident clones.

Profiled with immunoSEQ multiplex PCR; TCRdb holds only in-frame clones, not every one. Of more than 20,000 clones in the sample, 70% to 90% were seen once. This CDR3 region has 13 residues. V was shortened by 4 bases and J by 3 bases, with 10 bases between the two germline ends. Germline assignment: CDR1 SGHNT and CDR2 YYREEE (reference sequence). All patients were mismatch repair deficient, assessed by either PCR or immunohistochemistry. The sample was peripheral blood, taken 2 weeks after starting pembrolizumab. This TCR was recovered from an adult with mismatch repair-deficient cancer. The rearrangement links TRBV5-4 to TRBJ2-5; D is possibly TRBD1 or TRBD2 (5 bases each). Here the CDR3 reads CASSRGVEETQYF. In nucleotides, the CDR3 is TGTGCCAGCAGCAGAGGGGTGGAAGAGACCCAGTACTTC.